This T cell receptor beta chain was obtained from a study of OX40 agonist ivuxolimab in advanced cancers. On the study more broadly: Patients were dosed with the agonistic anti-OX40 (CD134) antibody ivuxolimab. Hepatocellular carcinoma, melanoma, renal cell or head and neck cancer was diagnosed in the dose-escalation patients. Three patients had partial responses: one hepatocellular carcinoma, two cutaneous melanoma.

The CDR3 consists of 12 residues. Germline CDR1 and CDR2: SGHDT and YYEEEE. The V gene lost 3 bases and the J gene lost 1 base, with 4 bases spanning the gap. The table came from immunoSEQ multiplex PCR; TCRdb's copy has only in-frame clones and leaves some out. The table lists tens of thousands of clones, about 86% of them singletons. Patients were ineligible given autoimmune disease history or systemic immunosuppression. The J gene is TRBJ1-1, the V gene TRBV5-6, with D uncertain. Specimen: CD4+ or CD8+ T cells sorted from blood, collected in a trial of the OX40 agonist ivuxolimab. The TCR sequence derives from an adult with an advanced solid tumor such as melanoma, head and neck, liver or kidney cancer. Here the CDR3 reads CASSSRNTEAFF. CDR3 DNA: TGTGCCAGCAGCTCCAGGAACACTGAAGCTTTCTTT.